This T cell receptor (beta chain) was documented in a study of regulatory T cells in long-lasting Graves disease. Study-wide background: Graves' patients, diagnosed recently, had received antithyroid drugs under 3 months.

The time point denotes: newly diagnosed GD, antithyroid drugs for less than 3 months. Generation of the TCR library employed RNA extracted from PBMCs. Germline values: CDR1 DFQATT, CDR2 SNEGSKA (reference sequence). Trimming removed 6 bases from V and 1 base from J; junction bases left unmatched: 4. The CDR3 is 14 residues long. CDR3 regions were amplified by Arm-PCR using iRepertoire HTBI primers to build TCR beta libraries. TCRdb processed the multiplex PCR reads anew with MiXCR; each CDR3 protein has one entry. The sample has some 350,000 distinct CDR3 sequences, around 16% seen once. This sample also appeared in a second study, on T cells in Graves' hyperthyroidism and ophthalmopathy.

The chain combines TRBV20-1 with TRBJ2-2, with 8 nucleotides matching TRBD2. The receptor's source is a young woman with Graves disease. Source: peripheral blood mononuclear cells (PBMCs), taken at new diagnosis, from a patient treated with antithyroid drugs. The CDR3 loop is CSAHSGMNTGELFF. In nucleotides, the CDR3 is TGCAGTGCCCATAGCGGGATGAACACCGGGGAGCTGTTTTTT.